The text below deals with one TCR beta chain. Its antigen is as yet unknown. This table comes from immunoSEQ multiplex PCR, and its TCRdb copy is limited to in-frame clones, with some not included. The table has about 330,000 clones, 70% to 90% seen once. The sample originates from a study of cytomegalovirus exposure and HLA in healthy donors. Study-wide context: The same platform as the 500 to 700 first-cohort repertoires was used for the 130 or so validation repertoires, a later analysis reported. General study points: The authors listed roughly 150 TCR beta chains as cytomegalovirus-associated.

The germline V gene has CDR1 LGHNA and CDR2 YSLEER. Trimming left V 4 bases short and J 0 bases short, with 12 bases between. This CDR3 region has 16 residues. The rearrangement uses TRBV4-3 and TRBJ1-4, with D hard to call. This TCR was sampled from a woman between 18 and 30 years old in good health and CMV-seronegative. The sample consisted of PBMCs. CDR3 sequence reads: CASSRQKQATNEKLFF. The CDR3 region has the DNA TGCGCCAGCAGCCGCCAGAAACAAGCAACTAATGAAAAACTGTTTTTT.